This TCR beta chain is drawn from a study of stem cell transplantation in POMP-related autoinflammatory disease. Study in general: After transplant, neutrophils and platelets showed 100% graft donor chimerism through one year. Study-wide results and limits: Across all analyzed T-cell subsets, patients with PRAID tended toward reduced diversity and increased clonality.

Sequencing was performed with immunoSEQ multiplex PCR; in TCRdb, only in-frame clones are kept and a portion is missing. The sample carries some 69,000 clones, around 90% recorded once. About this clone itself: The antigen is undetermined.

Germline CDR1 is SGHNT and CDR2 is YYREEE (reference sequence). The CDR3 runs to 16 residues. V was shortened by 3 bases and J by 0 bases, with 13 bases between the two germline ends. The TCR originated in a human patient with POMP-related autoinflammation and immune dysregulation (PRAID). These T cells may partly come from the graft donor. The chain couples TRBV5-4 to TRBJ2-4; D possibly corresponds to TRBD1 (5 bases). The material sequenced was CD4+ T cells from PBMCs, taken after stem cell transplantation. CDR3 in DNA: TGTGCCAGCAGCTCGCGACAGTACCTAGCCAAAAACATTCAGTACTTC. Protein sequence: CASSSRQYLAKNIQYF.